The TCR beta chain under discussion was sequenced for a study of blood T cell repertoires in COVID-19. From germline, CDR1 is SEHNR and CDR2 FQNEAQ (reference sequence). J lost 3 bases, V lost 6 bases, and 13 bases had no gene match. The CDR3 length is 16 residues. The assay was immunoSEQ multiplex PCR, and TCRdb's table has in-frame clones only and misses some. The profile shows under 130,000 clones, 88% of them singletons. This TCR was sampled from a human donor in a cohort sampled during active COVID-19. Sample: peripheral blood. The V call is TRBV7-9, the J call TRBJ1-1, with 7 bases that match TRBD1. CDR3: CASSLTGKVLDTEAFF. In nucleotides, the CDR3 is TGTGCCAGCAGTTTGACAGGGAAAGTTCTCGACACTGAAGCTTTCTTT.